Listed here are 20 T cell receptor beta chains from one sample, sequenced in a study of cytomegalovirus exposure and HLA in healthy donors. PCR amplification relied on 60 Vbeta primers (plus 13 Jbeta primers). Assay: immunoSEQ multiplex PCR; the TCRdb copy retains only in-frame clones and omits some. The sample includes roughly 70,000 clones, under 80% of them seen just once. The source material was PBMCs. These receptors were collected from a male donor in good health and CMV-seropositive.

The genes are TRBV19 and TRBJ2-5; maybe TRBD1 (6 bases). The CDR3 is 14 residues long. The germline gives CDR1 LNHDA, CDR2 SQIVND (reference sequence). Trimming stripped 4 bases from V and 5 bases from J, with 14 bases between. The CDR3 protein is CASSRDNRRETQYF. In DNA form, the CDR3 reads TGTGCCAGTAGTAGGGACAATCGTCGGGAGACCCAGTACTTC.

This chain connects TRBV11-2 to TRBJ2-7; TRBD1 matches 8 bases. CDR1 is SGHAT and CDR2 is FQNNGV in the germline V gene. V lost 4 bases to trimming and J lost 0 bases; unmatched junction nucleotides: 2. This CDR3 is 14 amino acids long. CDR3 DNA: TGTGCCAGCAGCTGGGGACAGGTCTCCTACGAGCAGTACTTC. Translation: CASSWGQVSYEQYF. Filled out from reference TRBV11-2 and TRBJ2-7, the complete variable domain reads EAGVAQSPRYKIIEKRQSVAFWCNPISGHATLYWYQQILGQGPKLLIQFQNNGVVDDSQLPKDRFSAERLKGVDSTLKIQPAKLEDSAVYLCASSWGQVSYEQYFGPGTRLTVT.

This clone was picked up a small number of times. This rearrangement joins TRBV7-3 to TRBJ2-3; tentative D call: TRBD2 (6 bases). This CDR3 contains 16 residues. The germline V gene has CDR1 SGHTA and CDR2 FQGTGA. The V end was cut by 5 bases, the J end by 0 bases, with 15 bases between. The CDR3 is CASSRLGLASTDTQYF. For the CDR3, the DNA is TGTGCCAGCAGCCGCCTGGGGCTAGCGAGCACAGATACGCAGTATTTT. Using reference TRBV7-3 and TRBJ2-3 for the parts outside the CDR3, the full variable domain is GAGVSQTPSNKVTEKGKYVELRCDPISGHTALYWYRQSLGQGPEFLIYFQGTGAADDSGLPNDRFFAVRPEGSVSTLKIQRTERGDSAVYLCASSRLGLASTDTQYFGPGTRLTVL.

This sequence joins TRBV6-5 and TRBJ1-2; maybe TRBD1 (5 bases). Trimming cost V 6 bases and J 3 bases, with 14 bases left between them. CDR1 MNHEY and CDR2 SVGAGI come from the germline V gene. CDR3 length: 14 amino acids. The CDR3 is CASRETGTYYGYTF. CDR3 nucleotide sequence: TGTGCCAGCAGGGAAACCGGGACTTACTATGGCTACACCTTC.

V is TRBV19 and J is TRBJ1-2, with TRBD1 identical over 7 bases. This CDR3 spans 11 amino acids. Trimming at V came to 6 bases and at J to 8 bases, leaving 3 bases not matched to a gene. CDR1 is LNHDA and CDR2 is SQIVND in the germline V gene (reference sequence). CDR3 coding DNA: TGTGCCAGTAGGACAGGGCGGGGCTACACCTTC. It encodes CASRTGRGYTF. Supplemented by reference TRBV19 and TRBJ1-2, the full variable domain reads DGGITQSPKYLFRKEGQNVTLSCEQNLNHDAMYWYRQDPGQGLRLIYYSQIVNDFQKGDIAEGYSVSREKKESFPLTVTSAQKNPTAFYLCASRTGRGYTFGSGTRLTVV.

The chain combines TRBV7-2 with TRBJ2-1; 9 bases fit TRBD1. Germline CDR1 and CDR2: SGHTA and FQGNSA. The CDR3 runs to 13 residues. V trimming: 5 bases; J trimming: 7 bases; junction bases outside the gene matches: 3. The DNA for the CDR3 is TGTGCCAGCAGCGGACAGGGGTGGAATGAGCAGTTCTTC. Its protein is CASSGQGWNEQFF.

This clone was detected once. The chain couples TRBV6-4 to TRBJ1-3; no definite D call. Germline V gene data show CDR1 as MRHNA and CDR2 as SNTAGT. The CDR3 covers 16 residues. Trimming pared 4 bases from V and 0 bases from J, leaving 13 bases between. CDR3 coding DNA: TGTGCCAGCAGTGTTCCTCCCGGTTTCTCTGGAAACACCATATATTTT. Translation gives CASSVPPGFSGNTIYF.

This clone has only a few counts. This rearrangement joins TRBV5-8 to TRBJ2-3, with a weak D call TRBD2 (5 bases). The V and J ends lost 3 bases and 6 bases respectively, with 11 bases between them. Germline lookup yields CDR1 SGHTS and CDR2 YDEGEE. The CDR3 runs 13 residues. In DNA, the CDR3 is TGTGCCAGCAGCTCCTGGGAGTCGGATACGCAGTATTTT. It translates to CASSSWESDTQYF.

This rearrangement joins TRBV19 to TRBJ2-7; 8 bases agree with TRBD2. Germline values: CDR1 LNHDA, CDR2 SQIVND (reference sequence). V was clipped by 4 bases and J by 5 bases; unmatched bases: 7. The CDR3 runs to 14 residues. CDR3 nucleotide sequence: TGTGCCAGTAGTACTTTAGCGGGACAAAACGAGCAGTACTTC. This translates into CASSTLAGQNEQYF.

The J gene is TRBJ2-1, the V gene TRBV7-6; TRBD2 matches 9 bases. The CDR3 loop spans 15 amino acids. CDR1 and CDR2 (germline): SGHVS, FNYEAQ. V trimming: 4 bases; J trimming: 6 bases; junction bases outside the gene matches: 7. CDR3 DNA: TGTGCCAGCAGCTCGATAGCGGGAGTAGGCAATGAGCAGTTCTTC. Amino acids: CASSSIAGVGNEQFF.

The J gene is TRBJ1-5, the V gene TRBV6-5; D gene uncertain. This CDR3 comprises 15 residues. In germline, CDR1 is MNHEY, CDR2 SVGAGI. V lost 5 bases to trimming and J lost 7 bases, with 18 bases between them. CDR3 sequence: CASSPRPQASQPQHF. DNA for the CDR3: TGTGCCAGCAGTCCCCGTCCGCAGGCCAGCCAGCCCCAGCATTTT.

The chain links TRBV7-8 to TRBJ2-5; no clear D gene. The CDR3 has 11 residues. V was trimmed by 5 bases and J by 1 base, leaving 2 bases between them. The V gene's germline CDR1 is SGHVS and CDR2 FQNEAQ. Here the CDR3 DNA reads TGTGCCAGCAGCCTCCAAGAGACCCAGTACTTC. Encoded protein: CASSLQETQYF.

The CDR3 loop is CASSLDASEETQYF. CDR3 DNA: TGTGCCAGCAGCTTAGATGCTAGCGAGGAGACCCAGTACTTC. The chain employs TRBV11-3 and TRBJ2-5; weak D call: TRBD2 (6 bases). The ends were cut back, 0 bases at V and 5 bases at J, with 10 bases in the middle. Germline-derived CDR1 and CDR2 are SGHNT and YENEEA. The CDR3 totals 14 residues.

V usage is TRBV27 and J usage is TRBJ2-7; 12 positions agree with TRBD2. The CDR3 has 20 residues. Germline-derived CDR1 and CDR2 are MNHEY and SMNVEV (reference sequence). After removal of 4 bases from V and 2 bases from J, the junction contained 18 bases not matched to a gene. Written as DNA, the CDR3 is TGTGCCAGCAGTTACACGCTGGGACAGACCCCTAGCGGGGGGGCCTACGAGCAGTACTTC. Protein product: CASSYTLGQTPSGGAYEQYF.

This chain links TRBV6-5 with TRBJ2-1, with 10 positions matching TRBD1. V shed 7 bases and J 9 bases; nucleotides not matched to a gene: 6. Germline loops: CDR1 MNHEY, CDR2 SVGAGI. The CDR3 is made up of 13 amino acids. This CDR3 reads CASKGTGVSEQFF. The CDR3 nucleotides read TGTGCCAGCAAAGGGACAGGGGTTAGTGAGCAGTTCTTC.

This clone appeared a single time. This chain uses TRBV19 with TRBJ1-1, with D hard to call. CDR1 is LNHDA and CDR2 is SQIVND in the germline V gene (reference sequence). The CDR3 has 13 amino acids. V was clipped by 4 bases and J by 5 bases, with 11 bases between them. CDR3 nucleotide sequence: TGTGCCAGTAGTAGCTATATTCATACTGAAGCTTTCTTT. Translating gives CASSSYIHTEAFF.

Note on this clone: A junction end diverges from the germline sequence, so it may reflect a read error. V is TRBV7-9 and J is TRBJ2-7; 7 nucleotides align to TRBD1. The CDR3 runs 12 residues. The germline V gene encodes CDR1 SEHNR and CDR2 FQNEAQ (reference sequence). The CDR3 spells CSSSSGGYEQYF. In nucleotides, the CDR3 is TGTTCCAGCAGTTCAGGGGGCTACGAGCAGTACTTC. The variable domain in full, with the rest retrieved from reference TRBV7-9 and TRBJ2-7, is DTGVSQNPRHKITKRGQNVTFRCDPISEHNRLYWYRQTLGQGPEFLTYFQNEAQLEKSRLLSDRFSAERPKGSFSTLEIQRTEQGDSAMYLCSSSSGGYEQYFGPGTRLTVT.

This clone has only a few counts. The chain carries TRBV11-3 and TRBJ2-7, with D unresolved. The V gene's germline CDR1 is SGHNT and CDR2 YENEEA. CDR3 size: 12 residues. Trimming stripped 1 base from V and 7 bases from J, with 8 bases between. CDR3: CASSLVPGEQYF. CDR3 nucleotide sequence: TGTGCCAGCAGCTTAGTTCCCGGGGAGCAGTACTTC.

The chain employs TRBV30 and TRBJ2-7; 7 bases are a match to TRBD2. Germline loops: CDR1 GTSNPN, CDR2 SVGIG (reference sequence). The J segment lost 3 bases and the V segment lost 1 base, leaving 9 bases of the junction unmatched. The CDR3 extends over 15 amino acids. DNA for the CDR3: TGTGCCTGGAGTGCACTTGGCGGGGGTTTCTACGAGCAGTACTTC. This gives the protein CAWSALGGGFYEQYF.

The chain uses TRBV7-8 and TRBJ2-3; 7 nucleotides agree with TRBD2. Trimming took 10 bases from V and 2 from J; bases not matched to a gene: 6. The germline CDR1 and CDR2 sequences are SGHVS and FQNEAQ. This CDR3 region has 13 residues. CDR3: CAISSGPTDTQYF. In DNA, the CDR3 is TGTGCCATCTCTAGCGGACCCACAGATACGCAGTATTTT.